The 8 T cell receptor beta chains below all came from one sample that was sequenced in a study of T cells after yellow fever vaccination. A single record per CDR3 protein comes from TCRdb applying MiXCR to the 5' RACE reads. This sample has some 340,000 distinct CDR3 sequences, with over 4% found just once. The sequences come from PBMCs, collected 5 days after the yellow fever booster vaccination. These receptors came from a man younger than 35 who received the YFV17D yellow fever vaccine.

Ten or more counts support this clonotype. The chain carries TRBV5-1 and TRBJ2-1; 12 nucleotides match TRBD2. Losses at the gene ends were 2 bases for V and 4 bases for J; bases not matched to a gene: 1. This CDR3 has 15 residues. Germline values: CDR1 SGHRS, CDR2 YFSETQ. The CDR3, as DNA: TGCGCCAGCAGCTTCGGGACTAGCGGGTACAATGAGCAGTTCTTC. Translating gives CASSFGTSGYNEQFF. Full variable domain (remainder filled in from reference TRBV5-1 and TRBJ2-1): KAGVTQTPRYLIKTRGQQVTLSCSPISGHRSVSWYQQTPGQGLQFLFEYFSETQRNKGNFPGRFSGRQFSNSRSEMNVSTLELGDSALYLCASSFGTSGYNEQFFGPGTRLTVL.

This clonotype was detected ten times or more. The rearrangement links TRBV29-1 to TRBJ2-3; D is unclear. The CDR3 sequence is 13 residues long. The V gene lost 3 bases and the J gene lost 2 bases, with 9 bases spanning the gap. Per the germline V gene, CDR1 is SQVTM and CDR2 is ANQGSEA. The CDR3 here is CSVDRGATDTQYF. The DNA of the CDR3 is TGCAGCGTTGACCGAGGCGCCACAGATACGCAGTATTTT.

This clonotype was detected a few times. The V and J genes are TRBV7-2 and TRBJ1-1, with D unresolved. The V gene's germline CDR1 is SGHTA and CDR2 FQGNSA. The CDR3 length is 12 residues. V lost 3 bases and J lost 4, with 6 bases in between. The CDR3 DNA follows: TGTGCCAGCAGCTTTCACGGCACTGAAGCTTTCTTT. Protein sequence: CASSFHGTEAFF.

The genes are TRBV25-1 and TRBJ2-4; TRBD2 matches at 9 bases. The CDR3 contains 18 residues. Germline V gene data show CDR1 as MGHDK and CDR2 as SYGVNS. The ends lost 6 bases at V and 0 bases at J; junction bases unmatched: 12. This CDR3 reads CASSLPAGGSLAKNIQYF. CDR3 sequence (DNA): TGTGCCAGCAGCCTACCAGCGGGGGGATCACTAGCCAAAAACATTCAGTACTTC.

This clonotype was seen a few times. The rearrangement links TRBV20-1 to TRBJ2-5; TRBD1 matches at 8 bases. The J segment lost 4 bases and the V segment lost 6 bases, leaving 7 bases of the junction unmatched. The germline gives CDR1 DFQATT, CDR2 SNEGSKA (reference sequence). The CDR3 has 13 residues. CDR3 sequence: CSARAGGPETQYF. In DNA form, the CDR3 reads TGCAGTGCCCGTGCAGGGGGCCCAGAGACCCAGTACTTC.

This clonotype was observed a handful of times. The chain links TRBV29-1 to TRBJ2-1; D unresolved. The CDR3 loop spans 14 amino acids. Germline CDR1 SQVTM, CDR2 ANQGSEA. V lost 6 bases, J lost 4 bases, and 16 bases lay in between. CDR3 nucleotide sequence: TGCAGCGTCGTGATTGGCCCTGCGTACAATGAGCAGTTCTTC. Protein: CSVVIGPAYNEQFF.

V is TRBV9 and J is TRBJ1-1; D not resolved. V was cut by 3 bases and J by 4 bases, with 13 bases left in between. The CDR3 has 14 residues. Germline lookup yields CDR1 SGDLS and CDR2 YYNGEE. Here the CDR3 DNA reads TGTGCCAGCAGCGCTGAGCGGGTTAGCACTGAAGCTTTCTTT. Translating it yields CASSAERVSTEAFF.

This clonotype was seen repeatedly, ten times or more. The rearrangement uses TRBV12-3 or TRBV12-4 and TRBJ2-2; the D gene is possibly TRBD2 (5 bases). V lost 6 bases and J lost 4, with 12 bases in between. This CDR3 has 14 amino acids. The DNA of the CDR3 is TGTGCCAGCAGCCATCCGGGGATCACCGGGGAGCTGTTTTTT. As protein: CASSHPGITGELFF.